A selection of T cell receptor beta chains follows, all from one sample in a study of blood T cells in healthy people across ages. TCRdb itself ran the 5' RACE reads through MiXCR, one entry per CDR3 protein. The sample yields 550,000 to 600,000 distinct CDR3 sequences, roughly 28% seen once. Specimen: blood. All receptors derive from a woman aged 65 to 85 in good health. The CDR3 runs from the conserved cysteine through the conserved F or W. The D gene is left open where the match is weak. The listing skips clone size in some rows; elsewhere it reads once, few, many or a size class.

CDR3 protein,CDR3 DNA,clone size,D gene,J gene,V gene
CASSLHSTLTEAFF,TGTGCCAGCAGCTTGCACAGCACGTTGACTGAAGCTTTCTTT,NA,NA,TRBJ1-1,TRBV7-8
CASSQVDRGNSPLHF,TGCGCCAGCAGCCAAGTCGACAGGGGGAATTCACCCCTCCACTTT,NA,TRBD1,TRBJ1-6,TRBV4-3
CASRTGQGVFSDTQYF,TGTGCCAGCAGGACTGGACAGGGGGTATTTTCAGATACGCAGTATTTT,NA,TRBD1,TRBJ2-3,TRBV2
CASSATGTGFSPLHF,TGTGCCAGCAGCGCAACCGGGACGGGATTTTCACCCCTCCACTTT,few,NA,TRBJ1-6,TRBV7-2
CASTLTGFSETEAFF,TGTGCCAGCACCCTAACGGGATTTTCGGAAACTGAAGCTTTCTTT,few,NA,TRBJ1-1,TRBV6-5
CSALRGGTDTQYF,TGCAGTGCTCTTAGGGGGGGGACAGATACGCAGTATTTT,few,NA,TRBJ2-3,TRBV20-1
CASRPETGTGELFF,TGTGCCAGCAGACCTGAAACAGGGACCGGGGAGCTGTTTTTT,NA,NA,TRBJ2-2,TRBV4-2
CASSDQGGYTF,TGTGCCAGCAGTGACCAGGGCGGCTACACCTTC,few,NA,TRBJ1-2,TRBV12-3/TRBV12-4
CASREEQGYGYTF,TGTGCCAGCAGGGAAGAACAGGGATATGGCTACACCTTC,NA,NA,TRBJ1-2,TRBV2
CASSQTRTSGADTQYF,TGTGCCAGCAGCCAAACCCGGACTAGTGGCGCAGATACGCAGTATTTT,NA,TRBD2,TRBJ2-3,TRBV3-1
CASSFTGVNYGYAF,TGTGCCAGCAGCTTTACAGGCGTCAACTATGGCTACGCCTTC,NA,NA,TRBJ1-2,TRBV7-2
CASASGGGDYGYTF,TGCGCCAGCGCTTCTGGAGGGGGCGACTATGGCTACACCTTC,few,TRBD1,TRBJ1-2,TRBV5-1
CSARGRGWFNEQFF,TGCAGTGCTAGAGGCAGGGGGTGGTTCAACGAGCAGTTCTTC,NA,TRBD1,TRBJ2-1,TRBV20-1
CASSLAQAGGSRELFF,TGTGCCAGCAGCTTAGCCCAGGCCGGGGGAAGTAGGGAGCTGTTTTTT,NA,NA,TRBJ2-2,TRBV7-8
CASTPGQGADGANVLTF,TGTGCCAGCACCCCGGGACAGGGGGCTGATGGGGCCAACGTCCTGACTTTC,NA,TRBD1,TRBJ2-6,TRBV12-3/TRBV12-4
CASSPRTGSSGYTF,TGTGCCAGCAGTCCTAGGACAGGGAGTTCTGGCTACACCTTC,few,TRBD1,TRBJ1-2,TRBV12-3/TRBV12-4
CASSPDPQGNSPLHF,TGTGCCAGCTCACCGGATCCACAGGGGAATTCACCCCTCCACTTT,NA,TRBD1,TRBJ1-6,TRBV18
CASSPNRGEGETQYF,TGTGCCAGCAGCCCTAACAGGGGGGAGGGAGAGACCCAGTACTTC,few,NA,TRBJ2-5,TRBV7-9
CASSLAFDKETQYF,TGTGCCAGCAGCTTAGCGTTCGACAAAGAGACCCAGTACTTC,NA,NA,TRBJ2-5,TRBV7-2
CAITAGLAGDVETQYF,TGTGCCATCACCGCGGGACTAGCGGGGGATGTGGAGACCCAGTACTTC,few,TRBD2,TRBJ2-5,TRBV10-3
CASSGLPETYEQYF,TGCGCCAGCTCTGGGCTCCCCGAAACCTACGAGCAGTACTTC,NA,NA,TRBJ2-7,TRBV5-1
CASSLGGSVPNYHF,TGTGCCAGCAGCTTAGGCGGTAGCGTCCCCAATTACCACTTC,NA,NA,TRBJ2-5,TRBV7-2
CASSEGHRETQYF,TGTGCCAGCAGTGAGGGGCACCGGGAGACCCAGTACTTC,NA,NA,TRBJ2-5,TRBV25-1
CASSHRLRVSTDTQYF,TGTGCCAGCAGCCATCGCCTAAGAGTTAGCACAGATACGCAGTATTTT,NA,NA,TRBJ2-3,TRBV7-2
CASSVAQGTYTDTQYF,TGTGCCAGCAGCGTAGCCCAGGGTACCTACACAGATACGCAGTATTTT,NA,NA,TRBJ2-3,TRBV9
CSVERPTGRGANVLTF,TGCAGCGTTGAACGCCCGACAGGGCGGGGGGCCAACGTCCTGACTTTC,NA,TRBD1,TRBJ2-6,TRBV29-1
CSARQVETQYF,TGCAGTGCTAGACAGGTAGAGACCCAGTACTTC,NA,NA,TRBJ2-5,TRBV20-1
CATSDTWGTHGQYF,TGTGCCACCAGTGATACCTGGGGTACCCACGGGCAGTACTTC,NA,NA,TRBJ2-7,TRBV24-1
CASSRRTGDDEKLFF,TGTGCCAGCAGCCGCAGGACGGGCGATGATGAAAAACTGTTTTTT,NA,NA,TRBJ1-4,TRBV14
CASSRHGSSGGARTDTQYF,TGTGCCAGCAGCCGACATGGCTCTAGCGGGGGGGCCAGGACAGATACGCAGTATTTT,many,TRBD2,TRBJ2-3,TRBV5-5